This entry lists 25 T cell receptor beta chains sequenced from one sample in a study of cytomegalovirus exposure and HLA in healthy donors. The PCR was carried out with 60 Vbeta primers and 13 Jbeta primers. Only in-frame clones appear in the TCRdb table, and some are missing; sequencing was by immunoSEQ multiplex PCR. The table records roughly 80,000 clones, roughly two thirds of them present only once. Sequenced input: PBMCs. These receptor sequences come from a woman aged 50 to 60 in good health and CMV-seropositive.

The chain joins TRBV5-1 to TRBJ1-1; D might be TRBD1 (5 bases). With 3 bases removed from V and 4 bases from J, the gap between germline ends came to 13 bases. The CDR3 consists of 14 residues. From germline, CDR1 is SGHRS and CDR2 YFSETQ. CDR3 region: CASSSLERGTEAFF. The CDR3 region has the DNA TGCGCCAGCAGCTCCCTTGAAAGGGGCACTGAAGCTTTCTTT.

This clone was recorded a few times. The chain is built from TRBV18 and TRBJ1-1; possible D gene TRBD1, 6 bases. The germline V gene has CDR1 KGHSH and CDR2 LQKENI. Trimming took 5 bases from V and 1 from J, leaving 11 bases between them. This CDR3 has 14 residues. CDR3 nucleotide sequence: TGTGCCAGCTCAGACTGGACAGCGAACACTGAAGCTTTCTTT. Protein sequence: CASSDWTANTEAFF.

This clone appeared a few times. The CDR3 DNA is TGTGCCAGCAGCGTAGGGCGCGGGGGGGGAATTTACGAGCAGTACTTC. Its translation is CASSVGRGGGIYEQYF. The chain links TRBV9 to TRBJ2-7; TRBD2 agrees at 9 bases. Trimming removed 0 bases from V and 4 bases from J; junction bases left unmatched: 8. The CDR3 totals 16 residues. The germline gives CDR1 SGDLS, CDR2 YYNGEE.

This clone has more than one count but fewer than ten. The rearrangement links TRBV9 to TRBJ2-5, with TRBD2 matching 12 bases. The CDR3 extends over 16 amino acids. V lost 0 bases, J lost 1 base, and 1 base stayed unmatched. Germline V gives CDR1 SGDLS, CDR2 YYNGEE. This CDR3 is CASSVGLAGAQETQYF. The CDR3 region has the DNA TGTGCCAGCAGCGTAGGACTAGCGGGGGCCCAAGAGACCCAGTACTTC.

The chain has TRBV9 and TRBJ2-2, with 10 bases lining up with TRBD2. The CDR3 spans 15 residues. Germline V gene sequence: CDR1 SGDLS, CDR2 YYNGEE. V trimming: 5 bases; J trimming: 3 bases; junction bases outside the gene matches: 4. CDR3 nucleotides: TGTGCCAGCAGGAGCGGGGGGGCTGACACCGGGGAGCTGTTTTTT. It is translated as CASRSGGADTGELFF. Complete variable domain (other parts from reference TRBV9 and TRBJ2-2): DSGVTQTPKHLITATGQRVTLRCSPRSGDLSVYWYQQSLDQGLQFLIQYYNGEERAKGNILERFSAQQFPDLHSELNLSSLELGDSALYFCASRSGGADTGELFFGEGSRLTVL.

As concerns this clone: Its ends do not fully match the called genes, so a read error is possible. The sample contains more than one DNA sequence encoding this CDR3. The V gene is TRBV7-3, the J gene TRBJ1-1; TRBD1 is a possible D gene (5 bases). CDR1 SGHTA and CDR2 FQGTGA come from the germline V gene. This CDR3 region has 10 residues. CDR3 protein: CAGGNTEAFF. In nucleotides, the CDR3 is TGCGCGGGGGGGAACACTGAAGCTTTCTTT.

The J gene is TRBJ2-3, the V gene TRBV30, with TRBD1 identical over 8 bases. J was trimmed by 4 bases and V by 0 bases; bases with no gene match: 0. Germline-derived CDR1 and CDR2 are GTSNPN and SVGIG (reference sequence). This CDR3 spans 13 amino acids. CDR3 coding DNA: TGTGCCTGGAGTGTACAGGGGGCAGATACGCAGTATTTT. Translating gives CAWSVQGADTQYF.

The V call is TRBV5-1, the J call TRBJ1-2; D is uncertain. The germline V gene has CDR1 SGHRS and CDR2 YFSETQ. The length of the CDR3 is 14 residues. The germline V and J ends were trimmed by 0 bases and 4 bases, with 10 bases remaining between them. The CDR3 protein is CASSLASGIYGYTF. In nucleotides, the CDR3 is TGCGCCAGCAGCTTGGCCTCTGGCATCTATGGCTACACCTTC.

The sample holds a few counts of this clone. J is TRBJ2-7 and V is TRBV10-1; 10 bases are shared with TRBD2. The CDR3 sequence is 17 residues long. The germline gives CDR1 WNHNN, CDR2 SYGVQD (reference sequence). J was trimmed by 3 bases and V by 10 bases; bases with no gene match: 18. CDR3 sequence (DNA): TGCGCCACCCCAAGGTGGCTAGCGGGGGACCGGATCTACGAGCAGTACGTC. Protein product: CATPRWLAGDRIYEQYV.

The CDR3 DNA follows: TGTGCCAGCAGCTTAATCCGCGGGGGCCCCCTCGGAGAGCAGTTCTTC. Its translation is CASSLIRGGPLGEQFF. The rearrangement joins TRBV7-3 to TRBJ2-1; the D gene is possibly TRBD2 (7 bases). This CDR3 spans 16 amino acids. Germline-derived CDR1 and CDR2 are SGHTA and FQGTGA. V was trimmed by 1 base and J by 10 bases, leaving 20 bases between them.

This chain joins TRBV9 and TRBJ2-5; perhaps TRBD2 as D (6 bases). TRBJ2-7 explains the end of the DNA better; the J call may be wrong. CDR1 is SGDLS, CDR2 YYNGEE, per germline. The CDR3 extends over 15 amino acids. CDR3 coding DNA: TGTGCCAGCAGCGCCTTGACCCAGGAGGGGAGCGAGCAGTACTTC. It yields the protein CASSALTQEGSEQYF.

This sequence joins TRBV18 and TRBJ2-5; D is ambiguous. There are 13 residues in the CDR3. The V end lost 3 bases, the J end lost 1 base, and 6 bases lay between the germline ends. The germline V gene encodes CDR1 KGHSH and CDR2 LQKENI. The CDR3 is CASSPTLQETQYF. The CDR3 nucleotides are TGTGCCAGCTCACCGACACTCCAAGAGACCCAGTACTTC.

The table lists this clone with a few counts. The chain recombines TRBV5-4 with TRBJ2-5; 9 bases fit TRBD1. Germline CDR1 and CDR2: SGHNT and YYREEE (reference sequence). This CDR3 comprises 14 residues. V dropped 5 bases and J dropped 6; count of bases not matched to a gene: 8. CDR3 amino acids: CASSLRDRDQTQYF. DNA of the CDR3: TGTGCCAGCAGTCTACGGGACAGGGATCAGACCCAGTACTTC.

The rearrangement joins TRBV7-6 to TRBJ2-7; TRBD2 aligns across 7 bases. The CDR3 runs to 14 residues. The germline CDR1 and CDR2 sequences are SGHVS and FNYEAQ. V lost 5 bases, J lost 3 bases, and 7 bases stayed unmatched. The CDR3 spells CASSPSTSLYEQYV. Here the CDR3 DNA reads TGTGCCAGCAGCCCATCGACTAGCCTCTACGAGCAGTACGTC.

The chain is built from TRBV6-1 and TRBJ2-3; D perhaps matches TRBD1 (5 bases). The CDR3 is 19 amino acids. V lost 4 bases and J lost 3, with 26 bases in between. CDR1 is MNHNS and CDR2 is SASEGT in the germline V gene. CDR3 nucleotide sequence: TGTGCCAGCAGTGCAGATTCAGGGTCTGCCTTTGGAGTGACAGATACGCAGTATTTT. Its protein is CASSADSGSAFGVTDTQYF.

In its sample, this clone was seen a few times. The chain recombines TRBV5-6 with TRBJ2-3; 12 nucleotides agree with TRBD2. In germline, CDR1 is SGHDT, CDR2 YYEEEE. Trimming at V came to 2 bases and at J to 6 bases, leaving 4 bases not matched to a gene. The CDR3 has 15 residues. This CDR3 reads CASSLGLAGGDTQYF. The CDR3 DNA reads TGTGCCAGCAGCTTAGGTCTAGCGGGGGGGGATACGCAGTATTTT.

This sequence joins TRBV5-4 and TRBJ1-2; 10 bases are a match to TRBD1. This CDR3 has 16 amino acids. CDR1 SGHNT and CDR2 YYREEE come from the germline V gene (reference sequence). After removal of 6 bases from V and 7 bases from J, the junction contained 15 bases not matched to a gene. The CDR3 DNA reads as TGTGCCAGCAACTCTATTCCGGGACAGGGGAGGGGTGGCTACACCTTC. Its protein product is CASNSIPGQGRGGYTF.

The chain is built from TRBV18 and TRBJ1-2, with unresolved D. The V gene's germline CDR1 is KGHSH and CDR2 LQKENI. This CDR3 spans 15 amino acids. Between the trimmed V and J ends, which lost 3 bases and 0 bases, there was a span of 11 bases. CDR3 amino acids: CASSPQGATNYGYTF. The CDR3 DNA reads TGTGCCAGCTCACCGCAAGGAGCAACTAACTATGGCTACACCTTC.

A few counts support this clone. The V gene is TRBV7-2, the J gene TRBJ1-5; D unresolved. CDR3 length: 13 residues. The V end was cut by 1 base, the J end by 3 bases, with 4 bases between. In germline, CDR1 is SGHTA, CDR2 FQGNSA. The DNA of the CDR3 is TGTGCCAGCAGCTTAGGGCCCAATCAGCCCCAGCATTTT. Translation gives CASSLGPNQPQHF.

This clone came up a few times. The V gene is TRBV5-8, the J gene TRBJ1-1, with 7 bases identical to TRBD1. Germline V gives CDR1 SGHTS, CDR2 YDEGEE. V gave up 9 bases and J gave up 2 bases; unmatched junction bases: 4. This CDR3 spans 12 amino acids. In DNA form, the CDR3 reads TGTGCCACCGGGACAGCCAACACTGAAGCTTTCTTT. Translated, it gives CATGTANTEAFF.

In its sample, this clone was seen once. The chain has TRBV7-3 and TRBJ1-2, with 7 bases fitting TRBD1. V lost 1 base and J lost 3; bases outside the gene matches: 5. Germline CDR1 and CDR2: SGHTA and FQGTGA. CDR3 size: 15 residues. CDR3 sequence: CASSLRAGGHYGYTF. DNA of the CDR3: TGTGCCAGCAGCTTAAGGGCAGGGGGACACTATGGCTACACCTTC.

The J gene is TRBJ1-1, the V gene TRBV10-2; TRBD1 agrees at 7 bases. Per germline, CDR1 WSHSY and CDR2 SAAADI. This CDR3 has 14 amino acids. V dropped 7 bases and J dropped 4; count of bases not matched to a gene: 9. CDR3: CASTATGSATEAFF. In nucleotides, the CDR3 is TGCGCCAGCACCGCGACAGGGAGCGCCACTGAAGCTTTCTTT.

This clone has just a few counts. The V gene is TRBV5-1, the J gene TRBJ1-1; D not certain. V was pared by 1 base and J by 4 bases, with 8 bases between. Germline CDR1 is SGHRS and CDR2 is YFSETQ. The CDR3 is 13 residues long. This CDR3 reads CASSLSMSTEAFF. The CDR3 nucleotides read TGCGCCAGCAGCTTGTCCATGAGCACTGAAGCTTTCTTT.

The chain is built from TRBV7-9 and TRBJ1-4, with unresolved D. V was cut by 1 base and J by 9 bases, with 6 bases left in between. The CDR3 is made up of 12 amino acids. The germline V gene has CDR1 SEHNR and CDR2 FQNEAQ (reference sequence). The CDR3 protein is CASSLGAQKLFF. The CDR3, as DNA: TGTGCCAGCAGCTTAGGGGCCCAAAAACTGTTTTTT.

This rearrangement joins TRBV14 to TRBJ2-7; 7 nucleotides align to TRBD2. V dropped 0 bases and J dropped 4; count of bases not matched to a gene: 12. The germline V gene encodes CDR1 SGHDN and CDR2 FVKESK. The CDR3 is 17 amino acids. This CDR3 is CASSQDRGFGGSYEQYF. CDR3 sequence (DNA): TGTGCCAGCAGCCAAGATCGGGGTTTTGGCGGGAGTTACGAGCAGTACTTC. Complete variable domain (other parts from reference TRBV14 and TRBJ2-7): EAGVTQFPSHSVIEKGQTVTLRCDPISGHDNLYWYRRVMGKEIKFLLHFVKESKQDESGMPNNRFLAERTGGTYSTLKVQPAELEDSGVYFCASSQDRGFGGSYEQYFGPGTRLTVT.